This is a list of T cell receptor beta chains from one sample in a study of T cell responses to AZD1222 COVID-19 vaccine. Generated by immunoSEQ multiplex PCR, the TCRdb table keeps only in-frame clones and is missing some. The profile shows 120,000 or so clones, 70% to 90% of them singletons. The specimen was peripheral blood, collected 28 days after the second AZD1222 dose. The receptors derive from an adult who received the AZD1222 COVID-19 vaccine. Each CDR3 is given with its conserved first and last residue. The D gene is left open where the match is weak.

>NA|TRBJ1-2|TRBV10-3
CAISDWGLAYGYTF
>NA|TRBJ2-4|TRBV6-4
CASSDSRGWLEFVNIQYF
>NA|TRBJ2-2|TRBV7-8
CASRGRTGELFF
>NA|TRBJ1-2|TRBV29-1
CSVELEANYGYTF
>NA|TRBJ2-1|TRBV4-1
CASSLGGAISYNEQFF
>NA|TRBJ2-6|TRBV19
CASSRRGSSGANVLTF
>NA|TRBJ1-5|TRBV19
CASLWTVDSNQPQHF
>NA|TRBJ1-2|TRBV3-1/TRBV3-2
CASSQEYTGGYGYTF
>TRBD2|TRBJ2-1|TRBV2
CASSEVLTSGRLMEFF
>TRBD2|TRBJ2-1|TRBV7-2
CASSLASGGTYNEQFF
>NA|TRBJ1-2|TRBV5-8
CASSFKTGRYGYTF
>NA|TRBJ2-3|TRBV18
CASSPQTQLSTDTQYF
>NA|TRBJ1-5|TRBV19
CASSIDYRAGQPQHF
>NA|TRBJ1-1|TRBV2
CASSEALWVEAFF
>NA|TRBJ2-7|TRBV4-1
CASSQEQRAATRGEQYF
>NA|TRBJ2-2|TRBV10-3
CAITPGSGLDTGELFF
>NA|TRBJ2-2|TRBV13
CASSFGKNTGELFF
>NA|TRBJ1-5|TRBV9
CASSVGGRSNQPQHF
>NA|TRBJ2-3|TRBV4-2
CASSATAGATDTQYF
>NA|TRBJ2-7|TRBV29-1
CSVVRGAGVSYEQYF